This T cell receptor (beta chain) was captured by sequencing in a study of T cell repertoires in cytomegalovirus infection. The CDR3 has 14 residues. Germline V gene data show CDR1 as SGHTA and CDR2 as FQGNSA. Trimming shortened V by 2 bases and J by 0 bases, and 6 bases separated the two germline ends. This clonotype showed up many times. Its cognate antigen is unknown. General observations from the study: In two of eight donors, the top clonotype was HLA-C-restricted CMV-specific. Carriers of CMV and the relevant HLA type were discriminated by public TCR beta frequency.

TCRdb reprocessed the reads with MiXCR, giving one entry per CDR3 protein. The data contain a few hundred thousand distinct CDR3 sequences, roughly 9.5% of them singletons. The source of this sequence is a human donor in good health (CMV status not recorded). Some clones in this sample may be carry-over from other donors' samples. The chain carries TRBV7-2 and TRBJ2-3; D unclear. Material: PBMCs. The CDR3 DNA reads as TGTGCCAGCAGCTTAATGACTAGCACAGATACGCAGTATTTT. Translation gives CASSLMTSTDTQYF.